The sequence of this TCR beta chain was determined in a study of metastatic and nonmetastatic thyroid tumors (TCRdb year 2020). Context from the whole study: For patients with malignant and with benign thyroid disease, the researchers compared repertoires between peripheral blood samples and tumor or nodule tissue samples. Study-wide findings and limitations: In both blood and tumor samples, malignant tumors were reported to have significantly higher TCR beta diversity than benign nodules.

Before undergoing thyroid surgery, none of the patients had been given any kind of treatment. Using T-cell receptor beta sequencing, the researchers looked back retrospectively at clinical samples from patients, gathered between about 2012 and 2018. With regard to this clone: The antigen it recognizes is unknown. Per-nucleotide qualities are absent, and no much larger clonotype sits a single base away.

Libraries were built with PCR. TCRdb lists the instrument as Illumina HiSeq 4000. High-throughput sequencing was used to profile the TCR beta-chain CDR3 region of each patient. Regarding the original processing steps: A classifier to discriminate distant-metastatic papillary thyroid cancer patients was built from CDR3 differences across clinicopathological groups. The Shannon index was used to measure repertoire diversity, and the Morisita-Horn index was used to measure how similar tumor and blood repertoires were. TCRdb applied fastp at Q25 and MiXCR to the public reads, then kept only in-frame beta chains. TCRdb's processing, not the study's, gives the V and J calls here. The sample records around 16,000 clones, about 26% of which are singletons. Over 9.5% of the sample goes to the ten largest clones. The specimen was adjacent normal tissue. This clonotype was obtained from a female donor with papillary thyroid cancer or a benign thyroid nodule (not recorded which). Some clones in this sample may be carry-over from other donors' samples.

The CDR3 sequence is CASSGTSGKETQYF. Read as DNA, the sequence is TGTGCCAGCAGCGGGACTAGCGGGAAAGAGACCCAGTACTTC. This receptor chain uses TRBV9 and TRBJ2-5; TRBD2 matches 12 bases in the middle. V and J are trimmed by 3 bases and 3 bases, and the gene matches miss 0 bases of the junction. The CDR3 has 14 amino acids, counting the end cysteine and phenylalanine. Of the read, only the CDR3 DNA is kept; its 42 bases are in frame from base 1. CDR1 and CDR2 are read off the germline V gene as SGDLS and YYNGEE.